What follows is one T cell receptor beta chain and its context. Per the authors' pipeline: Nucleated cell number was recorded as an estimate derived from reference gene primer amplification. Measured with immunoSEQ multiplex PCR; TCRdb has only the in-frame clones, and not every one. The D gene and trimming were derived from the DNA, and the V and J assignments and clone size from that table. The table shows approximately 54,000 clones, with 90% occurring only once. The data were taken from a study of blood T cell repertoires in COVID-19. This CDR3 comprises 15 residues. The V gene's germline CDR1 is MNHEY and CDR2 SVGAGI. V shed 8 bases, J shed 2 bases, and the junction held 6 bases outside the gene matches.

The chain couples TRBV6-5 to TRBJ2-5; 12 bases fit TRBD2. This clonotype was sampled from a man aged 45-65 years with acute or convalescent COVID-19. The sample was peripheral blood. CDR3 DNA: TGTGCCAGCGGTACGACTAGCGGGAGACAAGAGACCCAGTACTTC. Residues: CASGTTSGRQETQYF.